This is a list of T cell receptor beta chains from one sample in a study of cytomegalovirus exposure and HLA in healthy donors. The data were produced by immunoSEQ multiplex PCR, yet TCRdb's version contains in-frame clones alone and is incomplete. The data hold about 140,000 clones, with 65% to 70% observed a single time. Sequenced: PBMCs. The source of these receptors is a man younger than 45 in good health and CMV-seropositive. Each CDR3 is given with its conserved first and last residue. A D gene is named only where the DNA matches it firmly. Rows give clone size only sometimes, using once, few, many, or a class for an expanded clone.

abundance: -; j_gene: TRBJ1-4; v_gene: TRBV6-1; d_gene: TRBD1; CDR3nt: TGTGCCAGCAGTGACTTGGGGACAGCAAATGAAAAACTGTTTTTT; CDR3aa: CASSDLGTANEKLFF
abundance: -; j_gene: TRBJ2-1; v_gene: TRBV30; d_gene: TRBD2; CDR3nt: TGTGCCTGGACGACCCTCATCCTACAGCGGGAGCACAATGAGCAGTTCTTC; CDR3aa: CAWTTLILQREHNEQFF
abundance: -; j_gene: TRBJ1-5; v_gene: TRBV27; d_gene: -; CDR3nt: TGTGCCAGCACGAAGGACAGCTCTCCTAATCAGCCCCAGCATTTT; CDR3aa: CASTKDSSPNQPQHF
abundance: few; j_gene: TRBJ1-1; v_gene: TRBV6-6; d_gene: -; CDR3nt: TGTGCCAGCAGTTACGGAGAGGTCCGGCGGAAAACTGAAGCTTTCTTT; CDR3aa: CASSYGEVRRKTEAFF
abundance: -; j_gene: TRBJ1-1; v_gene: TRBV5-4; d_gene: -; CDR3nt: TGTGCCAGCAGCTTGGAACAACAAGTTGAAGCTTTCTTT; CDR3aa: CASSLEQQVEAFF
abundance: -; j_gene: TRBJ1-3; v_gene: TRBV19; d_gene: TRBD1; CDR3nt: TGTGCCAGTAGCCAAAAGGGACAGGGAGTCTCTGGAAACACCATATATTTT; CDR3aa: CASSQKGQGVSGNTIYF
abundance: -; j_gene: TRBJ1-1; v_gene: TRBV10-3; d_gene: -; CDR3nt: TGTGCCATCAGTGAGTCTCGGGGGGCTTTCTTT; CDR3aa: CAISESRGAFF
abundance: -; j_gene: TRBJ2-7; v_gene: TRBV28; d_gene: TRBD1; CDR3nt: TGTGCCAGCAGTTCAAGACAGGGGGCGGAGTACGAGCAGTACTTC; CDR3aa: CASSSRQGAEYEQYF
abundance: -; j_gene: TRBJ2-7; v_gene: TRBV30; d_gene: TRBD2; CDR3nt: TGTGCCTGGAGTCGGGCTAGCGGGAGGATCGACGAGCAGTACTTC; CDR3aa: CAWSRASGRIDEQYF
abundance: -; j_gene: TRBJ2-7; v_gene: TRBV5-1; d_gene: -; CDR3nt: TGCGCCAGCAGCCATCAGGGGTACTCCTACGAGCAGTACTTC; CDR3aa: CASSHQGYSYEQYF
abundance: -; j_gene: TRBJ2-7; v_gene: TRBV28; d_gene: TRBD2; CDR3nt: TGTGCCAGCAGTCACCCTAGCGGGAGTTCCTACGAGCAGTACTTC; CDR3aa: CASSHPSGSSYEQYF
abundance: -; j_gene: TRBJ2-6; v_gene: TRBV5-4; d_gene: -; CDR3nt: TGTGCCAGCAGCTTGGATTTGGGCACAGCAAAACTCTCTGGGGCCAACGTCCTGACTTTC; CDR3aa: CASSLDLGTAKLSGANVLTF
abundance: -; j_gene: TRBJ2-2; v_gene: TRBV10-3; d_gene: -; CDR3nt: TGTGCCATCAGGCAGGGCCCATTGACGGGGGAGCTGTTTTTT; CDR3aa: CAIRQGPLTGELFF
abundance: once; j_gene: TRBJ2-7; v_gene: TRBV10-3; d_gene: -; CDR3nt: TGTGCCATCAGTGAGCGACAGGGAGGCGAGCAGTACTTC; CDR3aa: CAISERQGGEQYF
abundance: -; j_gene: TRBJ2-7; v_gene: TRBV9; d_gene: TRBD2; CDR3nt: TGTGCCAGCAGCGTAGATGGACTAGCCCCATGGAGCGAGCAGTACTTC; CDR3aa: CASSVDGLAPWSEQYF
abundance: -; j_gene: TRBJ2-1; v_gene: TRBV30; d_gene: TRBD2; CDR3nt: TGTGCCTGGATGGCGACAGGGAGACTAGCGGGCTCCTACAATGAGCAGTTCTTC; CDR3aa: CAWMATGRLAGSYNEQFF